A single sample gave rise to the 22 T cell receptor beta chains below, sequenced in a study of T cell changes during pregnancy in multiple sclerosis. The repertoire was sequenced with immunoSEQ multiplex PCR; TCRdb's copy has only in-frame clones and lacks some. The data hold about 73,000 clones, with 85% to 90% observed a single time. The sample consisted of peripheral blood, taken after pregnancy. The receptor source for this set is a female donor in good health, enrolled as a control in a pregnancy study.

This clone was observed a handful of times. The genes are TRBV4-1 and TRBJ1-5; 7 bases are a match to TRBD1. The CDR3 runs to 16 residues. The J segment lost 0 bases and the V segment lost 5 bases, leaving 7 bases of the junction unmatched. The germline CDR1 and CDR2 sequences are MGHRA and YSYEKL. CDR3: CASSEGAANSNQPQHF. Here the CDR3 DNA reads TGCGCCAGCAGCGAGGGGGCGGCGAATAGCAATCAGCCCCAGCATTTT.

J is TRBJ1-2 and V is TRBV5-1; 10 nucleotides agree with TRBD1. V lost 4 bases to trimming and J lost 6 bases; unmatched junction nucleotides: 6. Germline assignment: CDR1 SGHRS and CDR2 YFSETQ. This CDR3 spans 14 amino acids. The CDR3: CASSTGQGEHGYTF. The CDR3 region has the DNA TGCGCCAGCAGCACTGGACAGGGGGAACATGGCTACACCTTC.

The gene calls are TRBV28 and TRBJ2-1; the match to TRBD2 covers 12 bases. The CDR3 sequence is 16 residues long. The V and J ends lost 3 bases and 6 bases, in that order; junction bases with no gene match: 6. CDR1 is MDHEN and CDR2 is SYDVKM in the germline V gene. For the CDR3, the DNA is TGTGCCAGCAGTTTCTATGGACTAGCGGGGTTCAATGAGCAGTTCTTC. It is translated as CASSFYGLAGFNEQFF.

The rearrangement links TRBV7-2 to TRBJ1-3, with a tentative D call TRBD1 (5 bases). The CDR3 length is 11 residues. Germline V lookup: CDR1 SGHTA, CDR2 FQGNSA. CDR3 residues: CGGGNANTIYF. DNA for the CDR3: TGTGGGGGCGGCAACGCAAACACCATATATTTT.

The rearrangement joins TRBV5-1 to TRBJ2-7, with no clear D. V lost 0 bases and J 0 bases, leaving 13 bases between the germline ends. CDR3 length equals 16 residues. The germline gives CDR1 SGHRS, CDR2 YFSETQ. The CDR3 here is CASSLVGVMSSYEQYF. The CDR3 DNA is TGCGCCAGCAGCTTGGTCGGAGTGATGAGCTCCTACGAGCAGTACTTC.

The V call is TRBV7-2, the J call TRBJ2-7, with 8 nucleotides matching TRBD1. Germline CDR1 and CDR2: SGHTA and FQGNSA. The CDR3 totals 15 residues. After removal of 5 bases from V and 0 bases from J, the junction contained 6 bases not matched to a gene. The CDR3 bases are TGTGCCAGCAGCATTACAGGGGGGAGCTCCTACGAGCAGTACTTC. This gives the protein CASSITGGSSYEQYF. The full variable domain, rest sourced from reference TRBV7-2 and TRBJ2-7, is GAGVSQSPSNKVTEKGKDVELRCDPISGHTALYWYRQSLGQGLEFLIYFQGNSAPDKSGLPSDRFSAERTGGSVSTLTIQRTQQEDSAVYLCASSITGGSSYEQYFGPGTRLTVT.

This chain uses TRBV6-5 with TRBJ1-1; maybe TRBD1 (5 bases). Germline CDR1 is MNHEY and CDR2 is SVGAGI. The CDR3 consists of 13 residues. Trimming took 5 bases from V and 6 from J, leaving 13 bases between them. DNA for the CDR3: TGTGCCAGCAGTACCCGTGGGGGGGCTGAAGCTTTCTTT. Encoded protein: CASSTRGGAEAFF.

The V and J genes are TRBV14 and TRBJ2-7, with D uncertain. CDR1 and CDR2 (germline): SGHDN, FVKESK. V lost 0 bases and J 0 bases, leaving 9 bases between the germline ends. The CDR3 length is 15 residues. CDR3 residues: CASSQDPGSSYEQYF. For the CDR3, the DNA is TGTGCCAGCAGCCAAGACCCGGGTTCCTCCTACGAGCAGTACTTC.

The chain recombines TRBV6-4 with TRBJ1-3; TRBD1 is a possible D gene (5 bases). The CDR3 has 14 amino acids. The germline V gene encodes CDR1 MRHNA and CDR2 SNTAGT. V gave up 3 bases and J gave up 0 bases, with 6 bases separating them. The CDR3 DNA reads TGTGCCAGCAGTGAGACAGCCTCTGGAAACACCATATATTTT. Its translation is CASSETASGNTIYF.

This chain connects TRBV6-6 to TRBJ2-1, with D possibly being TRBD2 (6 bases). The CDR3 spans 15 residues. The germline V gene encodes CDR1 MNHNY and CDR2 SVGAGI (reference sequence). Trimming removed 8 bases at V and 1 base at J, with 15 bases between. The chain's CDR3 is CASEMAGPSYNEQFF. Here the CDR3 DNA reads TGTGCCAGCGAGATGGCGGGACCTTCCTACAATGAGCAGTTCTTC.

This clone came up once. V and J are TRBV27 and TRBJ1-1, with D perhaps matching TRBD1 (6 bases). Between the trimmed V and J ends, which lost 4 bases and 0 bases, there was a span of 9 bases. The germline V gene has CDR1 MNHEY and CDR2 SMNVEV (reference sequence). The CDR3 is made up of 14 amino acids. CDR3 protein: CASSSGTLNTEAFF. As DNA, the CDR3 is TGTGCCAGCAGTTCCGGGACATTGAACACTGAAGCTTTCTTT.

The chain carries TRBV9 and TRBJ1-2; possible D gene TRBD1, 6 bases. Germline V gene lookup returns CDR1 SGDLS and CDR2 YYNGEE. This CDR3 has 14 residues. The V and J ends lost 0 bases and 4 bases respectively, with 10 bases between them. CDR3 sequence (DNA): TGTGCCAGCAGCGTAGGGACAGAAGCCTATGGCTACACCTTC. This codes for CASSVGTEAYGYTF.

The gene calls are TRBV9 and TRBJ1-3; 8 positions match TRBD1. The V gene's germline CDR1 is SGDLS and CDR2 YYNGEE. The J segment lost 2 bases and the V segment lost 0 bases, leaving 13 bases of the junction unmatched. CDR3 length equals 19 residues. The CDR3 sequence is CASSVGMTGDRNAGNTIYF. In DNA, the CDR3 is TGTGCCAGCAGCGTAGGCATGACCGGGGACAGGAACGCTGGAAACACCATATATTTT.

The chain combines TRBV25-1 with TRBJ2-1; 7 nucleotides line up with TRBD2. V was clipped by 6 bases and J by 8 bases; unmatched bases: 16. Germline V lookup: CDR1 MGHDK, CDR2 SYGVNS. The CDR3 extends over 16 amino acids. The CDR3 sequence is CASSPLGGGPGDEQFF. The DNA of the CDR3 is TGTGCCAGCAGCCCCCTGGGGGGAGGGCCGGGCGATGAGCAGTTCTTC. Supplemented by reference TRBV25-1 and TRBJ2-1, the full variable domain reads EADIYQTPRYLVIGTGKKITLECSQTMGHDKMYWYQQDPGMELHLIHYSYGVNSTEKGDLSSESTVSRIRTEHFPLTLESARPSHTSQYLCASSPLGGGPGDEQFFGPGTRLTVL.

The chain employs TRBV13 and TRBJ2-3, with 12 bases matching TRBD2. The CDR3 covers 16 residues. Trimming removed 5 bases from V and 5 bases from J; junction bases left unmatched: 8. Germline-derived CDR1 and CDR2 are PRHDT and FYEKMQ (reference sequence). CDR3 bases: TGTGCCAGCAGCGCGCGGACTAGCGGGACGGTAGATACGCAGTATTTT. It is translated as CASSARTSGTVDTQYF.

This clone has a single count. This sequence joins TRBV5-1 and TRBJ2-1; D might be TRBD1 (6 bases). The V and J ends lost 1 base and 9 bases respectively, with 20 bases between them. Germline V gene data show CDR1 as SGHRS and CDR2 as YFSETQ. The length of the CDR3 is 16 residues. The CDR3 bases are TGCGCCAGCAGCTTGAGATCCAGGGGTGGGGCCACTGAGCAGTTCTTC. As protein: CASSLRSRGGATEQFF.

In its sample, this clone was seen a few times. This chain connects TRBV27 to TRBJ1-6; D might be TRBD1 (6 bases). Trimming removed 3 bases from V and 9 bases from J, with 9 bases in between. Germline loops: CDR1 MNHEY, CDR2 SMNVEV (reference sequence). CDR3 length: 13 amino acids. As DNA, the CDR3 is TGTGCCAGCAGTTTCAGGGGTGGTTCACCCCTCCACTTT. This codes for CASSFRGGSPLHF.

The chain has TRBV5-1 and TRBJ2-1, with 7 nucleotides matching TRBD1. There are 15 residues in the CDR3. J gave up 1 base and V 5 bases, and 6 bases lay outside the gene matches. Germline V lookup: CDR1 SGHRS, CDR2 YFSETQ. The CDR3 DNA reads TGCGCCAGCAGTACGGGACAGTCTTCCTACAATGAGCAGTTCTTC. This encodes CASSTGQSSYNEQFF.

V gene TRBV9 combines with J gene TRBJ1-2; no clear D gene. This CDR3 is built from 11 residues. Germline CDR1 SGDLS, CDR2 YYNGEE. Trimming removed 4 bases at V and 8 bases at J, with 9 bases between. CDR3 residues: CASSSRGGYTF. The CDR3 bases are TGTGCCAGCAGCTCTCGAGGGGGCTACACCTTC.

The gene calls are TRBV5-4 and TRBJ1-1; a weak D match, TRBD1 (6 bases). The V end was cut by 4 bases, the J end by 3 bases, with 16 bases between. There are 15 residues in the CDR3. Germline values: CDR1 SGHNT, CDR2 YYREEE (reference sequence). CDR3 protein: CASSPYSGVDTEAFF. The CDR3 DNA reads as TGTGCCAGCAGCCCGTATTCAGGGGTAGACACTGAAGCTTTCTTT.

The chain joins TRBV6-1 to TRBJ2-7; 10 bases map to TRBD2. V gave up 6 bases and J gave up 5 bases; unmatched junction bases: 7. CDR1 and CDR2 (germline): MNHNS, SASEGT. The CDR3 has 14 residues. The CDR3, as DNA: TGTGCCAGCAGGGGTAGCGGGAGGATCAACGAGCAGTACTTC. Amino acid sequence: CASRGSGRINEQYF.

The CDR3 reads CAGDRGQETQYF. DNA for the CDR3: TGTGCCGGTGACAGGGGCCAAGAGACCCAGTACTTC. The V gene is TRBV30, the J gene TRBJ2-5; TRBD1 aligns across 8 bases. Trimming took 8 bases from V and 1 from J; bases not matched to a gene: 3. The CDR3 is 12 amino acids. The germline V gene has CDR1 GTSNPN and CDR2 SVGIG (reference sequence).